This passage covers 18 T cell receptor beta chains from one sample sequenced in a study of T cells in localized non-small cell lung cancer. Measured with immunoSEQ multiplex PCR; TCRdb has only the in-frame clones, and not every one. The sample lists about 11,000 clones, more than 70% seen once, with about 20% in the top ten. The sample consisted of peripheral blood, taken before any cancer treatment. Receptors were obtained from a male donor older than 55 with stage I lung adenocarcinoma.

CDR3 loop: CASSLSGTEAFF. CDR3 in DNA: TGTGCCAGCAGCTTGTCGGGCACTGAAGCTTTCTTT. The V and J genes are TRBV5-6 and TRBJ1-1; no clear D. The CDR3 is made up of 12 amino acids. In germline, CDR1 is SGHDT, CDR2 YYEEEE. V was shortened by 1 base and J by 4 bases, with 5 bases between the two germline ends.

CDR3 nucleotide sequence: TGCGCCAGCAGCTTGGGCCAACAGGGGGCCGCTGGAAACACCATATATTTT. Translating it yields CASSLGQQGAAGNTIYF. The V gene is TRBV5-1, the J gene TRBJ1-3, with TRBD1 identical over 9 bases. This CDR3 region has 17 residues. Germline V CDR1 and CDR2: SGHRS, YFSETQ. The J segment lost 2 bases and the V segment lost 0 bases, leaving 6 bases of the junction unmatched.

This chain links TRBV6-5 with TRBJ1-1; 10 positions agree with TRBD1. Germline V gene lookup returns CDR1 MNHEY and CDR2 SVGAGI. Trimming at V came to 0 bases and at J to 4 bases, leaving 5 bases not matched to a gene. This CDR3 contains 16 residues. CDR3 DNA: TGTGCCAGCAGTTACTCGACAGGGGGCGGGGGCACTGAAGCTTTCTTT. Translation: CASSYSTGGGGTEAFF.

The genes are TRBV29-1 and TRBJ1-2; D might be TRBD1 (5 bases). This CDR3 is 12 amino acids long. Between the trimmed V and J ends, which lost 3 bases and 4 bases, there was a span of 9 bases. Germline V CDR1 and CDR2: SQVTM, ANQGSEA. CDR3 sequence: CSVEDTSYGYTF. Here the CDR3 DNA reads TGCAGCGTTGAGGACACAAGCTATGGCTACACCTTC.

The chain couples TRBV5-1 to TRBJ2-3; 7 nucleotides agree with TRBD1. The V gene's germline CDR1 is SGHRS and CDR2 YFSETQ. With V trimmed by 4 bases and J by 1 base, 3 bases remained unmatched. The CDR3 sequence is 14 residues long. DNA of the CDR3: TGCGCCAGCAGCCCTGGACAGGGCACAGATACGCAGTATTTT. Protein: CASSPGQGTDTQYF.

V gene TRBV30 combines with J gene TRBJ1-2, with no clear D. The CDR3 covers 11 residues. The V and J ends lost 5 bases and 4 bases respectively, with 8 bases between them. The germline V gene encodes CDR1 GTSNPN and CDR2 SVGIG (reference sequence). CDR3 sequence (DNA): TGTGCCTGGGCAACTTTCTATGGCTACACCTTC. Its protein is CAWATFYGYTF. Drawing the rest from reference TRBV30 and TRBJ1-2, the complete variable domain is SQTIHQWPATLVQPVGSPLSLECTVEGTSNPNLYWYRQAAGRGLQLLFYSVGIGQISSEVPQNLSASRPQDRQFILSSKKLLLSDSGFYLCAWATFYGYTFGSGTRLTVV.

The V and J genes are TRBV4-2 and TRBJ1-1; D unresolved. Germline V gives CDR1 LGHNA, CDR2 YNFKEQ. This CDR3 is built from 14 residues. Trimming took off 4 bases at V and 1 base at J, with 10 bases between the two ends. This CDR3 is CASSPPKRNTEAFF. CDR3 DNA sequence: TGTGCCAGCAGCCCCCCCAAGCGGAACACTGAAGCTTTCTTT.

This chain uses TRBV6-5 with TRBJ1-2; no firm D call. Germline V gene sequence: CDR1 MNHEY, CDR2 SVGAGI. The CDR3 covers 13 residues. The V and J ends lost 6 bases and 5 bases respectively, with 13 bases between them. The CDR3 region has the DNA TGTGCCAGCAGCCCGGGGAAAGTTTATGGCTACACCTTC. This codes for CASSPGKVYGYTF.

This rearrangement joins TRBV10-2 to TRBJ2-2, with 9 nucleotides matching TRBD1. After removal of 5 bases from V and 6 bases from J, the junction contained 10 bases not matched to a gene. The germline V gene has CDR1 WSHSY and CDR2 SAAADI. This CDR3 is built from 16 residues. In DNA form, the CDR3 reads TGCGCCAGCAGTCCCCGGGACAGGGTGGTCCCCGGGGAGCTGTTTTTT. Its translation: CASSPRDRVVPGELFF.

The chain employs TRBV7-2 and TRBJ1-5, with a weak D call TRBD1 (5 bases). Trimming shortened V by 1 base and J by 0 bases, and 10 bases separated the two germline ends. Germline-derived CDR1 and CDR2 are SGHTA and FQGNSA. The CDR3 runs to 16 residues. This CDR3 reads CASSLGGPISNQPQHF. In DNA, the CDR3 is TGTGCCAGCAGCTTAGGGGGACCGATTAGCAATCAGCCCCAGCATTTT.

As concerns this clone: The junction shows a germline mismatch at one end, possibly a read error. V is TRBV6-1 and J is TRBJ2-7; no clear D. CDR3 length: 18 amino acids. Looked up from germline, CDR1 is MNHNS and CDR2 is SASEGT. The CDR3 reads CAISEMDGWQPNPYEQYF. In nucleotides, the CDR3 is TGTGCCATCAGTGAGATGGACGGATGGCAGCCGAATCCCTACGAGCAGTACTTC.

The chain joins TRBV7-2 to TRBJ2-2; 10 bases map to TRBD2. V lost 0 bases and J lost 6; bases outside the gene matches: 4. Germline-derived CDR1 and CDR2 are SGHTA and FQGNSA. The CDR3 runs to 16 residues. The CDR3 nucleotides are TGTGCCAGCAGCTTAGCACTAGCGGGGAAACCCGGGGAGCTGTTTTTT. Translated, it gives CASSLALAGKPGELFF.

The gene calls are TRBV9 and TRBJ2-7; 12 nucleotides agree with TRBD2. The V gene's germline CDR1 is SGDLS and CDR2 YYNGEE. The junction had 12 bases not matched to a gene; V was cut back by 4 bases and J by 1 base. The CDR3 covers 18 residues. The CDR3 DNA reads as TGTGCCAGCAGCTCAGGAACTTCTAGCGGGGGGGCTTCCTACGAGCAGTACTTC. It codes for CASSSGTSSGGASYEQYF.

As DNA, the CDR3 is TGTGCCAGCAGCGTACGGGCAGGGGGGCCCGACGAGCAGTACTTC. Encoded protein: CASSVRAGGPDEQYF. The chain employs TRBV9 and TRBJ2-7, with D possibly being TRBD1 (7 bases). Trimming cost V 1 base and J 5 bases, with 16 bases left between them. Germline V lookup: CDR1 SGDLS, CDR2 YYNGEE. The CDR3 runs to 15 residues.

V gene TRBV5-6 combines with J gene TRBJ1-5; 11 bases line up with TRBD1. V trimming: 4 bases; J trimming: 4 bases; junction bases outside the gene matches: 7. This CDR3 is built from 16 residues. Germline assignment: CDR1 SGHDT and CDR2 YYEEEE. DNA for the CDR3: TGTGCCAGCAGCCCGTGGACAGGGGGCCATAATCAGCCCCAGCATTTT. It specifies CASSPWTGGHNQPQHF.

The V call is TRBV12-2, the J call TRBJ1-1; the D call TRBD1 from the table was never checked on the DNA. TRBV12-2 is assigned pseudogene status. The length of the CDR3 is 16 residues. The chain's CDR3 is CASRSGQEPWLPWAFF. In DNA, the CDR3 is TGTGCAAGTCGCTCGGGACAGGAGCCGTGGTTGCCGTGGGCTTTCTTT.

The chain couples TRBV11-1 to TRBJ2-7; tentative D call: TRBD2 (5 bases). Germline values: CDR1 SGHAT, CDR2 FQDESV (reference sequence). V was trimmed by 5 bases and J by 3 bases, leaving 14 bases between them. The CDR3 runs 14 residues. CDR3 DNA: TGTGCCAGCAGCCACCCCGAGGGAAGCTACGAGCAGTACTTC. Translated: CASSHPEGSYEQYF.

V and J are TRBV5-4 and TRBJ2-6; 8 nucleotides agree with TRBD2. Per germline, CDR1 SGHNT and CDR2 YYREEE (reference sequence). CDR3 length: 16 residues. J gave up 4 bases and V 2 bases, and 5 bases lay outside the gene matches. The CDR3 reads CASSLAGAGGANVLTF. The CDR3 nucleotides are TGTGCCAGCAGCTTAGCGGGGGCCGGGGGGGCCAACGTCCTGACTTTC.